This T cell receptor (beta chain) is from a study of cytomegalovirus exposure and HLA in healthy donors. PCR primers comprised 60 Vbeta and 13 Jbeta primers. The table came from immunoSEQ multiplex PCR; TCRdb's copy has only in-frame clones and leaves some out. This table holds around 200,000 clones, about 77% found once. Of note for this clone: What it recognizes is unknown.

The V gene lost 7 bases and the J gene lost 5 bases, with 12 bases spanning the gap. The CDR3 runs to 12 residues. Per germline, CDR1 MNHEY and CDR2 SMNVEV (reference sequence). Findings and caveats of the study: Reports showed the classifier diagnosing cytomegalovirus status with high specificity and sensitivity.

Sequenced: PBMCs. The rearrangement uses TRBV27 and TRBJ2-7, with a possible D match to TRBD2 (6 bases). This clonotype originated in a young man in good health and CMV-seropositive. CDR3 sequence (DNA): TGTGCCAGCAATCATGGAGGGGACGAGCAGTACTTC. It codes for CASNHGGDEQYF.